A single sample is the source of the 29 T cell receptor beta chains below, sequenced in a study of prognosis after radiotherapy for stage I lung cancer. TCR beta CDR3 was amplified from genomic DNA by two-round multiplex PCR. The first round of PCR was done with primers that matched each TRBV and TRBJ gene. TCRdb ran MiXCR on the multiplex PCR reads and lists one entry per CDR3 protein. The repertoire includes 30,000 to 35,000 distinct CDR3 sequences, around 48% of them detected once, and 15% to 20% sits in the top ten. This specimen was PBMCs, taken before or after stereotactic body radiation therapy (not recorded which). All receptors derive from a donor at least 50 years old with non-small cell lung cancer.

V usage is TRBV20-1 and J usage is TRBJ1-2; the D is unclear. Trimming shortened V by 3 bases and J by 10 bases, and 21 bases separated the two germline ends. Germline CDR1 reads DFQATT; CDR2 reads SNEGSKA (reference sequence). This CDR3 has 14 amino acids. CDR3 residues: CSASVANGEDVYTF. The CDR3 DNA sequence: TGCAGTGCTAGTGTGGCGAACGGGGAAGATGTCTACACCTTC.

About this clonotype: No DNA is shown, since the ends of the CDR3 on it are uncertain; the CDR3 is the one TCRdb lists. V usage is TRBV20-1 and J usage is TRBJ2-7; the D call in the table, TRBD1, was not verified against the DNA. Germline V gene lookup returns CDR1 DFQATT and CDR2 SNEGSKA (reference sequence). The CDR3 spans 19 amino acids, including both terminal residues. The CDR3 loop reads CSASSSSSGQGQLDYEQYF.

In its sample, this clonotype was seen once. Mismatch with germline at one junction end may stem from a read error. CDR3 in DNA: TGTGCCACCAGCACGCAGGTCTCTGGGGCCAACGTCCTTACTTTC. It specifies CATSTQVSGANVLTF. V gene TRBV15 combines with J gene TRBJ2-6; D possibly corresponds to TRBD1 (5 bases). Per the germline V gene, CDR1 is LNHNV and CDR2 is YYDKDF (reference sequence). This CDR3 spans 15 amino acids. Full variable domain (remainder filled in from reference TRBV15 and TRBJ2-6): DAMVIQNPRYQVTQFGKPVTLSCSQTLNHNVMYWYQQKSSQAPKLLFHYYDKDFNNEADTPDNFQSRRPNTSFCFLDIRSPGLGDTAMYLCATSTQVSGANVLTFGAGSRLTVL.

This clonotype was counted at least ten times. The rearrangement uses TRBV28 and TRBJ2-7; 10 bases map to TRBD1. Germline V gene lookup returns CDR1 MDHEN and CDR2 SYDVKM. The CDR3 spans 16 residues. V shed 5 bases and J 7 bases; nucleotides not matched to a gene: 14. Here the CDR3 reads CASSPQPGQGFGEQYF. CDR3 DNA sequence: TGTGCCAGCAGTCCGCAACCGGGACAGGGGTTTGGGGAGCAGTACTTC.

This clonotype was seen many times. This sequence joins TRBV7-2 and TRBJ2-3; 11 nucleotides agree with TRBD2. CDR3 length equals 15 residues. J gave up 2 bases and V 3 bases, and 1 base lay outside the gene matches. Per germline, CDR1 SGHTA and CDR2 FQGNSA. CDR3 amino acids: CASSLTSGTTDTQYF. CDR3 bases: TGTGCCAGCAGCTTGACTAGCGGGACCACAGATACGCAGTATTTT.

J is TRBJ2-6 and V is TRBV7-2; TRBD2 matches 7 bases. Germline V gene data show CDR1 as SGHTA and CDR2 as FQGNSA. The junction had 12 bases not matched to a gene; V was cut back by 6 bases and J by 1 base. This CDR3 contains 18 residues. CDR3 DNA sequence: TGTGCCAGCAGACCAGCGGGACTCGACTTATCTGGGGCCAACGTCCTGACTTTC. It encodes CASRPAGLDLSGANVLTF.

The V gene is TRBV7-9, the J gene TRBJ1-6; 7 nucleotides align to TRBD1. J was trimmed by 9 bases and V by 5 bases; bases with no gene match: 1. There are 12 residues in the CDR3. Germline lookup yields CDR1 SEHNR and CDR2 FQNEAQ (reference sequence). The CDR3 DNA reads as TGTGCCAGCAGCCGGGACAGTTCACCCCTCCACTTT. Translation: CASSRDSSPLHF.

V is TRBV2 and J is TRBJ1-2, with D perhaps matching TRBD1 (5 bases). The V gene's germline CDR1 is SNHLY and CDR2 FYNNEI. This CDR3 has 14 residues. V gave up 5 bases and J gave up 7 bases, with 17 bases separating them. This CDR3 is CASSWGLSLGGYTF. As DNA, the CDR3 is TGTGCCAGCAGTTGGGGCCTCAGCTTAGGTGGCTACACCTTC.

This clonotype came up many times. The chain uses TRBV4-1 and TRBJ1-4; possible D gene TRBD1, 5 bases. V was trimmed by 8 bases and J by 10 bases, leaving 11 bases between them. Germline lookup yields CDR1 MGHRA and CDR2 YSYEKL. There are 11 residues in the CDR3. CDR3 DNA sequence: TGCGCCAGCGGGGGGAGAGGAAAACTGTTTTTT. It codes for CASGGRGKLFF.

Regarding this clonotype: The germline gene is not matched at one end of the junction; a read error may be the cause. V and J are TRBV6-5 and TRBJ2-1; 13 nucleotides match TRBD2. CDR3 length equals 16 residues. Germline V CDR1 and CDR2: MNHEY, SVGAGI. CDR3 coding DNA: TGCGCCAGCAGTTGGGGACTAGCGGGATTTCGTAGTGAGCATTTCTTC. Translated, it gives CASSWGLAGFRSEHFF.

The chain combines TRBV5-6 with TRBJ2-2; no firm D call. This CDR3 is 13 amino acids long. Trimming removed 4 bases from V and 4 bases from J, with 8 bases in between. Germline assignment: CDR1 SGHDT and CDR2 YYEEEE. The CDR3 DNA sequence: TGTGCCAGCAGCCGGCCTGCCACCGGGGAGCTGTTTTTT. This gives the protein CASSRPATGELFF.

The rearrangement joins TRBV10-3 to TRBJ2-2; 11 bases are shared with TRBD1. Germline values: CDR1 ENHRY, CDR2 SYGVKD. The V and J ends lost 6 bases and 11 bases, in that order; junction bases with no gene match: 26. The CDR3 spans 20 residues. CDR3 DNA sequence: TGTGCCATCAGGTATGGACAGGGGGCTCGCGTCGGGGTGGGTAGGGGTGAGCTGTTTTTT. This codes for CAIRYGQGARVGVGRGELFF.

The chain recombines TRBV5-1 with TRBJ1-2; D might be TRBD1 (5 bases). This CDR3 comprises 16 residues. Germline assignment: CDR1 SGHRS and CDR2 YFSETQ. V was shortened by 0 bases and J by 4 bases, with 16 bases between the two germline ends. DNA for the CDR3: TGCGCCAGCAGCTTGGCCTGTTCGGGGGTAGCCTATGGCTACACCTTC. As protein: CASSLACSGVAYGYTF.

By share, this clonotype counts as medium-sized. The gene calls are TRBV24-1 and TRBJ1-2; the D is unclear. The CDR3 has 15 residues. The germline V and J ends were trimmed by 5 bases and 2 bases, with 14 bases remaining between them. Looked up from germline, CDR1 is KGHDR and CDR2 is SFDVKD. The CDR3 protein is CATSVSETVNYGYTF. The CDR3 DNA is TGTGCCACCAGTGTTTCCGAGACTGTGAACTATGGCTACACCTTC.

This clonotype was observed at least ten times. The V and J genes are TRBV7-9 and TRBJ1-1, with D perhaps matching TRBD1 (5 bases). Germline lookup yields CDR1 SEHNR and CDR2 FQNEAQ (reference sequence). Trimming removed 5 bases from V and 0 bases from J, with 10 bases in between. This CDR3 region has 14 residues. The CDR3 loop reads CASSEGRLNTEAFF. The CDR3, as DNA: TGTGCCAGCAGCGAGGGACGGTTGAACACTGAAGCTTTCTTT.

This clonotype came up many times. The chain links TRBV9 to TRBJ2-2, with a possible D match to TRBD2 (6 bases). V was pared by 3 bases and J by 4 bases, with 13 bases between. The CDR3 consists of 15 residues. Germline CDR1 SGDLS, CDR2 YYNGEE. DNA for the CDR3: TGTGCCAGCAGCGCCAGCCTCGGGGGCACCGGGGAGCTGTTTTTT. Protein: CASSASLGGTGELFF.

Concerning this clonotype: A far larger clone differs by one base, so this is likely a read error. V is TRBV6-4 and J is TRBJ2-7; 7 bases are a match to TRBD1. V lost 6 bases, J lost 0 bases, and 11 bases stayed unmatched. The CDR3 has 16 amino acids. Germline V gene lookup returns CDR1 MRHNA and CDR2 SNTAGT. CDR3 protein: CASSLEGTVVSYEQYF. In DNA form, the CDR3 reads TGTGCCAGCAGCCTGGAAGGGACAGTGGTCTCCTACGAGCAGTACTTC.

This clonotype has ten or more counts. This sequence may be a read error, since a much larger clone differs from it by one base. The CDR3 sequence: CASSYNRGTVEQYF. The DNA for the CDR3 is TGTGCCAGCAGTTACAACCGGGGGACGGTCGAGCAGTACTTC. The rearrangement links TRBV6-2 or TRBV6-3 to TRBJ2-7, with D possibly being TRBD2 (6 bases). Trimming removed 2 bases at V and 6 bases at J, with 14 bases between. The CDR3 runs to 14 residues. The germline V gene encodes CDR1 MNHEY and CDR2 SVGEGT.

This clonotype is medium-sized in the sample. V usage is TRBV27 and J usage is TRBJ1-6, with TRBD1 as a possible D gene (6 bases). V was pared by 6 bases and J by 5 bases, with 14 bases between. CDR3 length: 15 residues. Germline lookup yields CDR1 MNHEY and CDR2 SMNVEV (reference sequence). The CDR3: CASRSTGQNNSPLHF. The CDR3 DNA reads as TGTGCCAGCAGATCTACAGGGCAAAATAATTCACCCCTCCACTTT.

The chain recombines TRBV30 with TRBJ1-2; perhaps TRBD1 as D (5 bases). The CDR3 sequence is 12 residues long. V lost 0 bases, J lost 11 bases, and 13 bases lay in between. The germline V gene has CDR1 GTSNPN and CDR2 SVGIG (reference sequence). This CDR3 reads CAWSVSGHCYTF. DNA of the CDR3: TGTGCCTGGAGTGTCTCGGGGCATTGTTACACCTTC. Combining the CDR3 with reference TRBV30 and TRBJ1-2 gives the whole variable domain SQTIHQWPATLVQPVGSPLSLECTVEGTSNPNLYWYRQAAGRGLQLLFYSVGIGQISSEVPQNLSASRPQDRQFILSSKKLLLSDSGFYLCAWSVSGHCYTFGSGTRLTVV.

This clonotype appeared a few times. This probably arose from a read error, given a far larger clone one base away. The chain combines TRBV7-8 with TRBJ2-7; 10 nucleotides match TRBD2. Germline values: CDR1 SGHVS, CDR2 FQNEAQ. The CDR3 runs to 18 residues. CDR3 bases: TGTGCCAGCAGCTTTACCGGGACTAGCGTGAGGGCCTCCCACGAGCAGTACTTC. Amino acid sequence: CASSFTGTSVRASHEQYF.

In regard to this clonotype: The germline gene is not matched at one end of the junction; a read error may be the cause. The chain joins TRBV6-1 to TRBJ2-7; TRBD1 matches at 10 bases. CDR3 length equals 15 residues. The germline CDR1 and CDR2 sequences are MNHNS and SASEGT. CDR3 in DNA: TGTGCCAGCAGTGAAATTGGACAGGGGGGCTACGAGCAGTGCTTC. Residues: CASSEIGQGGYEQCF.

This chain uses TRBV6-4 with TRBJ2-3; D is unresolved. This CDR3 spans 16 amino acids. V was clipped by 0 bases and J by 4 bases, with 14 bases between them. The germline CDR1 and CDR2 sequences are MRHNA and SNTAGT. CDR3 sequence: CASSDSWGSASDTQYF. The CDR3 region has the DNA TGTGCCAGCAGTGACTCTTGGGGAAGCGCGTCAGATACGCAGTATTTT.

Turning to this clonotype: A far larger clone is only one base removed, so a read error is likely. The chain combines TRBV6-9 with TRBJ2-7; 7 bases match TRBD1. The CDR3 sequence is 15 residues long. Germline assignment: CDR1 MNHGY and CDR2 SVAAGI. CDR3 sequence (DNA): TGTGCCATCAGTCCCCCCGAAGGGGGCCCCTACGAGCAGTACTTC. Amino acid sequence: CAISPPEGGPYEQYF.

The chain is built from TRBV6-5 and TRBJ1-6; D is unclear. This CDR3 has 16 residues. Trimming cost V 2 bases and J 7 bases, with 15 bases left between them. CDR1 is MNHEY, CDR2 SVGAGI, per germline. The CDR3, as DNA: TGTGCCAGCAGTTACGAGGAGGGAACTGAAAATTCACCCCTCCACTTT. Its protein is CASSYEEGTENSPLHF.

In its sample, this clonotype was seen many times. This chain joins TRBV5-1 and TRBJ2-5, with TRBD2 as a possible D gene (6 bases). Trimming took 2 bases from V and 4 from J, leaving 15 bases between them. Germline CDR1 and CDR2: SGHRS and YFSETQ. The CDR3 sequence is 15 residues long. The CDR3 loop is CASSLYLGGGETQYF. The CDR3 DNA is TGCGCCAGCAGCTTATATCTGGGGGGAGGAGAGACCCAGTACTTC.

This clonotype has a handful of counts. A read error is possible here, since a much larger clone lies one base away. The V gene is TRBV6-2 or TRBV6-3, the J gene TRBJ1-1; 12 bases are shared with TRBD1. The V gene's germline CDR1 is MNHEY and CDR2 SVGEGT. V gave up 5 bases and J gave up 3 bases; unmatched junction bases: 13. The CDR3 has 18 amino acids. The CDR3 loop is CASSTLIGTGGVYTEAFF. CDR3 bases: TGTGCCAGCAGTACCCTCATTGGGACAGGGGGCGTTTACACTGAAGCTTTCTTT.

This clonotype was seen repeatedly, ten times or more. The chain recombines TRBV4-3 with TRBJ2-2, with 10 nucleotides matching TRBD1. V gave up 4 bases and J gave up 14 bases; unmatched junction bases: 7. The CDR3 loop spans 13 amino acids. In germline, CDR1 is LGHNA, CDR2 YSLEER. The CDR3 protein is CASSRSGTGVLFF. The CDR3 DNA reads TGCGCCAGCAGCCGGTCCGGGACAGGGGTACTGTTTTTT.

This clonotype was picked up many times. The chain is built from TRBV19 and TRBJ2-7; D unclear. The CDR3 runs 14 residues. Germline CDR1 LNHDA, CDR2 SQIVND (reference sequence). V was shortened by 7 bases and J by 1 base, with 14 bases between the two germline ends. CDR3 sequence reads: CASKKGPQSYEQYF. CDR3 in DNA: TGTGCCAGTAAAAAGGGCCCTCAATCCTACGAGCAGTACTTC. The variable domain in full, completed from reference TRBV19 and TRBJ2-7, reads DGGITQSPKYLFRKEGQNVTLSCEQNLNHDAMYWYRQDPGQGLRLIYYSQIVNDFQKGDIAEGYSVSREKKESFPLTVTSAQKNPTAFYLCASKKGPQSYEQYFGPGTRLTVT.